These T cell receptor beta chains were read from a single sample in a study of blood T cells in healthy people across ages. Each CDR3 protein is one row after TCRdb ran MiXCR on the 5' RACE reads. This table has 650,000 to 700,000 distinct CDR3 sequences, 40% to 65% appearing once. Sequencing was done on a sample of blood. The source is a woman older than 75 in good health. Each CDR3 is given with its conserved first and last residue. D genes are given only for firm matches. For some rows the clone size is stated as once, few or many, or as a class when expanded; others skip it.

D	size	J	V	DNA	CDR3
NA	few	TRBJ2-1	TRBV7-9	TGTGCCAGCAGCTTAGAGTGGCTGCGCAGGGATGAGCAGTTCTTC	CASSLEWLRRDEQFF
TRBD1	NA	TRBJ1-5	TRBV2	TGTGCCAGCAAGGGACAGAGTAATCAGCCCCAGCATTTT	CASKGQSNQPQHF
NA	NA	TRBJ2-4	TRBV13	TGTGCCAGCAGCTTATGGGGTAGGGATAACATTCAGTACTTC	CASSLWGRDNIQYF
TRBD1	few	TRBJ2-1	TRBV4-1	TGCGCCAGCAGCCACGGACAGGGGGGTATGTGGGGCGGGAAAGGCAATGAGCAGTTCTTC	CASSHGQGGMWGGKGNEQFF
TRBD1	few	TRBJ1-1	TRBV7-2	TGTGCCAGCAGCCCGGGACAGGTCCGGGGCACTGAAGCTTTCTTT	CASSPGQVRGTEAFF
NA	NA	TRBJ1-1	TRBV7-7	TGTGCTAGCAGCTTAGCCACCTCCGGGACACAGAACACTGAAGCTTTCTTT	CASSLATSGTQNTEAFF
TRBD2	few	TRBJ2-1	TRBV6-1	TGTGCCAGCACCACCTTACTAGCGAGCAATGAGCAGTTCTTC	CASTTLLASNEQFF
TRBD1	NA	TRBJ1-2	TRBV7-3	TGTGCCAGCAGCTCATCCGGGACAGGGGGCTTGGACTATGGCTACACCTTC	CASSSSGTGGLDYGYTF
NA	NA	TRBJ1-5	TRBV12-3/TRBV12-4	TGTGCCAGCAGCCGTAGAATGGGCAATCAGCCCCAGCATTTT	CASSRRMGNQPQHF
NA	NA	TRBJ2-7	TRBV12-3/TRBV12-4	TGTGCCAGCAGCCACCACGCAGTCTACTACGAGCAGTACTTC	CASSHHAVYYEQYF